This entry lists 5 T cell receptor beta chains sequenced from one sample in a study of OX40 agonist ivuxolimab in advanced cancers. Library construction relied on the immunoSEQ multiplex PCR assay. The clones in this table, taken by TCRdb from immuneACCESS, are in-frame only. Not every clone is retained; where verified, under half of the shortfall comes from an unresolved V gene, and the cause of the rest is unknown. The sample table contains more than 65,000 clones; only one count was recorded for 92% of them. Of the sample, 6.5% to 9.5% is held by the ten largest clones. Specimen: CD4+ or CD8+ T cells sorted from blood, collected in a trial of the OX40 agonist ivuxolimab. These receptors originate from an adult with an advanced solid tumor such as melanoma, head and neck, liver or kidney cancer.

Only one count was recorded for this clone. The rearrangement links TRBV9 to TRBJ2-7; D perhaps matches TRBD1 (6 bases). Germline CDR1 is SGDLS and CDR2 is YYNGEE. The CDR3 runs 13 residues. Trimming removed 3 bases from V and 1 base from J, with 8 bases in between. In DNA form, the CDR3 reads TGTGCCAGCAGCGGGGGACATTCCTACGAGCAGTACTTC. Translating gives CASSGGHSYEQYF.

The CDR3 DNA reads TGTGCCAGCTCACCACCGTCTGGACAGGGATGGAATGAGCAGTTCTTC. Its protein is CASSPPSGQGWNEQFF. The rearrangement links TRBV18 to TRBJ2-1; 8 bases agree with TRBD1. Looked up from germline, CDR1 is KGHSH and CDR2 is LQKENI. The CDR3 length is 16 residues. V was pared by 0 bases and J by 7 bases, with 8 bases of the junction left unmatched.

This chain joins TRBV21-1 and TRBJ1-4; TRBD1 is taken as the D call from the table, unchecked against the DNA. TRBV21-1 is noted as a pseudogene. The CDR3 length is 15 residues. The CDR3 loop is CASSKWWTVNEKLFF. In DNA, the CDR3 is TGTGCCAGCAGCAAATGGTGGACAGTTAATGAAAAACTGTTTTTT.

The rearrangement links TRBV10-3 to TRBJ2-1; tentatively, D is TRBD1 (6 bases). Trimming cost V 1 base and J 9 bases, with 16 bases left between them. Germline values: CDR1 ENHRY, CDR2 SYGVKD. The CDR3 sequence is 15 residues long. The CDR3 nucleotides are TGTGCCATCAGTGAGTTGGAGCAGGGGTCAGGTGAGCAGTTCTTC. Its translation: CAISELEQGSGEQFF.

This clone was recorded once. V is TRBV4-3 and J is TRBJ2-2; 16 nucleotides match TRBD2. Germline CDR1 reads LGHNA; CDR2 reads YSLEER. Unmatched junction bases numbered 10, after V lost 0 bases and J lost 6 bases. The CDR3 totals 20 residues. The CDR3 region has the DNA TGCGCCAGCAGCCAAGAGGTTTGGGGACTAGCGGGGGGGCTCGCCGGGGAGCTGTTTTTT. Protein sequence: CASSQEVWGLAGGLAGELFF.